This T cell receptor (beta chain) was profiled in a study of T cell responses to AZD1222 COVID-19 vaccine. Study findings and constraints: Donors were chiefly white British, with a greater number of females, and clonal diversity was perhaps underestimated. Increases in Spike-specific TCR breadth and depth were seen after two AZD1222 doses. The reported proportion of spike-specific TCRs targeting unmutated variant regions was nearly half.

The method was immunoSEQ multiplex PCR; TCRdb's version includes in-frame clones alone and lacks a portion of them. In the table there are approximately 130,000 clones, 92% of which are singletons. Trimming pared 5 bases from V and 0 bases from J, leaving 15 bases between. The germline CDR1 and CDR2 sequences are MNHEY and SMNVEV (reference sequence). The CDR3 length is 16 residues. With regard to this clone: Its antigen is undetermined.

This chain connects TRBV27 to TRBJ2-3, with unresolved D. This material consisted of peripheral blood, taken on day 0 of AZD1222 vaccination. The source of this sequence is an adult in good health. CDR3 bases: TGTGCCAGCAGTCCCCGGCGGCGCACTAGCACAGATACGCAGTATTTT. As protein: CASSPRRRTSTDTQYF.